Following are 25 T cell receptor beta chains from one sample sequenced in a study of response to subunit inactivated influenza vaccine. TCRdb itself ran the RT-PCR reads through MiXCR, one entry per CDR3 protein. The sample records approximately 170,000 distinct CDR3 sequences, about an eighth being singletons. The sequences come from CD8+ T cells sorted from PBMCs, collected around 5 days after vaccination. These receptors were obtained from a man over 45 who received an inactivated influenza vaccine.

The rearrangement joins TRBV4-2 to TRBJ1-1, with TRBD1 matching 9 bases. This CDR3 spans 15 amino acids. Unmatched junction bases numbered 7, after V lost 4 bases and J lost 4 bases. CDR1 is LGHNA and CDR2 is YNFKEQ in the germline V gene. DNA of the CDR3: TGTGCCAGCAGCCCGGAACAGGGGGCGGTCACTGAAGCTTTCTTT. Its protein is CASSPEQGAVTEAFF.

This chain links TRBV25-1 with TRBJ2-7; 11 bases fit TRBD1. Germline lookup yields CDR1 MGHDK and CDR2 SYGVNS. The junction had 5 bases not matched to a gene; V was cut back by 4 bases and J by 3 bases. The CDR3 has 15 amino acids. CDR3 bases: TGTGCCAGCAGTGGCGGGACAGGGGGATTCTACGAGCAGTACTTC. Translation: CASSGGTGGFYEQYF.

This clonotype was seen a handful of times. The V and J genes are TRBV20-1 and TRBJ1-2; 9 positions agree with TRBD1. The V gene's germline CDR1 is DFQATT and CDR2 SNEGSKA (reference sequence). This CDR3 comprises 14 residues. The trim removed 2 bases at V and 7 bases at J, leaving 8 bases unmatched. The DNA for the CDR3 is TGCAGTGCTAGACCCCCGGGACAGGGCTTTGGCTACACCTTC. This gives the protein CSARPPGQGFGYTF.

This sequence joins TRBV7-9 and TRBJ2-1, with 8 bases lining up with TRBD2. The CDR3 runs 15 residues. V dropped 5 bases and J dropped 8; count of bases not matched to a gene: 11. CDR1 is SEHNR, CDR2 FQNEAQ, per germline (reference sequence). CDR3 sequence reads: CASSPSSGCMYEQFF. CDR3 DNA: TGTGCCAGCAGCCCCTCTAGCGGGTGTATGTATGAGCAGTTCTTC.

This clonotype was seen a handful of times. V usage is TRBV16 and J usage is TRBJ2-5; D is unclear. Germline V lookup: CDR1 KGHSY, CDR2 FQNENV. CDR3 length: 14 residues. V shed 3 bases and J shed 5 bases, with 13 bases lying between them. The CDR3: CASSQTLPWETQYF. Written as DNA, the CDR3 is TGTGCCAGCAGCCAGACCCTCCCCTGGGAGACCCAGTACTTC.

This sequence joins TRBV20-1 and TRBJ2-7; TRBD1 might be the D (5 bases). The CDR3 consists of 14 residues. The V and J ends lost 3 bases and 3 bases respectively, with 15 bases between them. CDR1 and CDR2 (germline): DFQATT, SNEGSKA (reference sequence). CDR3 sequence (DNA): TGCAGTGCTAGTGGGCAGGGCTCTCACTACGAGCAGTACTTC. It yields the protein CSASGQGSHYEQYF.

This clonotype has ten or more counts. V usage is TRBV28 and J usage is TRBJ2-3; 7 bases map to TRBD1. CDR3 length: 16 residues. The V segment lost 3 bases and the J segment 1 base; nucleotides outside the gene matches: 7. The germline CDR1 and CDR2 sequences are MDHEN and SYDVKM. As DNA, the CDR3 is TGTGCCAGCAGTTTCATAGGACAGGCCGGCACAGATACGCAGTATTTT. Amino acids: CASSFIGQAGTDTQYF.

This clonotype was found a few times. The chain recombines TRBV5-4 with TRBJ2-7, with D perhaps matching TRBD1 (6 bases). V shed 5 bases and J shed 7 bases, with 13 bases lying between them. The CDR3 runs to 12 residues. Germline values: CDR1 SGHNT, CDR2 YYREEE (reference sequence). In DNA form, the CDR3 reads TGTGCCAGCAGTGCAGGGGTCACAGAGCAGTACTTC. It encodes CASSAGVTEQYF.

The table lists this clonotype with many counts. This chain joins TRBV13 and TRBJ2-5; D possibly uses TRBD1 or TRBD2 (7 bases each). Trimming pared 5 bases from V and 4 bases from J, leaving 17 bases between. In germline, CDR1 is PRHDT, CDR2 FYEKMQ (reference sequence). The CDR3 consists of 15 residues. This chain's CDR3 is CASSPHTGEGETQYF. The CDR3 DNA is TGTGCCAGCAGCCCCCACACAGGGGAGGGAGAGACCCAGTACTTC.

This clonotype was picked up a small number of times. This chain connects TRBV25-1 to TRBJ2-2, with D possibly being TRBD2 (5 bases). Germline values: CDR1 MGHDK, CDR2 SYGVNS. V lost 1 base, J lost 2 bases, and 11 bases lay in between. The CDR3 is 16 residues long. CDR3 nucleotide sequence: TGTGCCAGCAGTGAATTTGGACTGACAAACACCGGGGAGCTGTTTTTT. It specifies CASSEFGLTNTGELFF.

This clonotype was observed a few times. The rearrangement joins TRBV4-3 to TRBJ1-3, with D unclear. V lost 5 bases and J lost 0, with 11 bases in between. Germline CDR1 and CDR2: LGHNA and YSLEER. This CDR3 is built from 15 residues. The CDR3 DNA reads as TGCGCCAGCAGCGCTACAGTACTCTCTGGAAACACCATATATTTT. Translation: CASSATVLSGNTIYF.

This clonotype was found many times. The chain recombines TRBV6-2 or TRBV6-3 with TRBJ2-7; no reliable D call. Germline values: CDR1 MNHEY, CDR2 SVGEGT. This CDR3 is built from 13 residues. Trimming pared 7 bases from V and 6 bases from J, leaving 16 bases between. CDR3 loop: CASKASPLVEQYF. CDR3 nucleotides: TGTGCCAGCAAGGCTAGTCCCTTGGTCGAGCAGTACTTC.

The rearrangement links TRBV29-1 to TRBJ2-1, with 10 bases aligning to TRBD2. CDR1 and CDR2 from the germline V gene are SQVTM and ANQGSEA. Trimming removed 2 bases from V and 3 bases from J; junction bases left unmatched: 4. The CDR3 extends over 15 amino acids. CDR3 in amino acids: CSVEYRLAGYNEQFF. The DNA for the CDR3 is TGCAGCGTTGAATATAGACTAGCGGGCTACAATGAGCAGTTCTTC.

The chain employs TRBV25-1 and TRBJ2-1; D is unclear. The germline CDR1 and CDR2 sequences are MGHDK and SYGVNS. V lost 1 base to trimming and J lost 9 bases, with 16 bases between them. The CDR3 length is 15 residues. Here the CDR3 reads CASSEWGEAYGEQFF. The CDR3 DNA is TGTGCCAGCAGTGAATGGGGTGAGGCGTACGGTGAGCAGTTCTTC.

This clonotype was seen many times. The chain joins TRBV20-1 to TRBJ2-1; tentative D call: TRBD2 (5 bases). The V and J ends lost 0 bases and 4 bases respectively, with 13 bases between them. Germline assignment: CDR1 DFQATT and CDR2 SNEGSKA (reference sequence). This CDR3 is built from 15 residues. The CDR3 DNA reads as TGCAGTGCTAGAGATCGGAGGACTCCTTACAATGAGCAGTTCTTC. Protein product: CSARDRRTPYNEQFF.

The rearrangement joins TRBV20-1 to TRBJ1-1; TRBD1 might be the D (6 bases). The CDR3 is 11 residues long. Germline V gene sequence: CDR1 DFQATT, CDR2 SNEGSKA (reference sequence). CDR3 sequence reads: CGPDSYTEAFF. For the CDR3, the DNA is TGCGGACCGGACAGCTACACTGAAGCTTTCTTT.

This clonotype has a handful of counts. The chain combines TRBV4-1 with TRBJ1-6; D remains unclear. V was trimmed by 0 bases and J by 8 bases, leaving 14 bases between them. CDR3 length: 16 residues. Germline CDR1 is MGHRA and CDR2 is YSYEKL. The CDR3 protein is CASSQEERMHYSPLHF. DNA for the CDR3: TGCGCCAGCAGCCAAGAAGAACGGATGCATTATTCACCCCTCCACTTT.

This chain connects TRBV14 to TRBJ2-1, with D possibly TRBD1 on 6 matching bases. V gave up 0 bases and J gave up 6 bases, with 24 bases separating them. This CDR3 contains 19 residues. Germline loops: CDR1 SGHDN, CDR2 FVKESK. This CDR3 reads CASSQDPFKTGQVVNEQFF. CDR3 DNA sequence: TGTGCCAGCAGCCAAGATCCTTTCAAGACAGGCCAGGTAGTCAATGAGCAGTTCTTC.

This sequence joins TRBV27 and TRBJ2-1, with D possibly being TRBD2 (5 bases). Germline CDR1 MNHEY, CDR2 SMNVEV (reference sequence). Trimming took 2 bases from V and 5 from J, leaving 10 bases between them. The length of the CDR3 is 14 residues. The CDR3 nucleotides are TGTGCCAGCAGTTTAGTCTGGGGAGACAATGAGCAGTTCTTC. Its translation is CASSLVWGDNEQFF.

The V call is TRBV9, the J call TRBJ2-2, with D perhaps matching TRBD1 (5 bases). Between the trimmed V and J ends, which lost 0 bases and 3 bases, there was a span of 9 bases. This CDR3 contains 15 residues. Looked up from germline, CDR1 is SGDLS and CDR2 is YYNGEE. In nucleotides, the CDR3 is TGTGCCAGCAGCGTAGAGGGGTATGACACCGGGGAGCTGTTTTTT. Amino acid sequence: CASSVEGYDTGELFF.

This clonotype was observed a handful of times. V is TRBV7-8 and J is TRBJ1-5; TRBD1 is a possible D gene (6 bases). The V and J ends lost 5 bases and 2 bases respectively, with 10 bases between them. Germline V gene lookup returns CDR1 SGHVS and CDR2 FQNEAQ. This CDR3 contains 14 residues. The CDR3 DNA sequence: TGTGCCAGCAGCAAGGACAGCGGCAATCAGCCCCAGCATTTT. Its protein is CASSKDSGNQPQHF.

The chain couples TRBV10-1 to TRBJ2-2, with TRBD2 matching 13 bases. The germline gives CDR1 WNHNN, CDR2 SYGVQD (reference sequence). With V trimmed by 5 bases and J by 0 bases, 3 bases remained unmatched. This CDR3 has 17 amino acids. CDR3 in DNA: TGCGCCAGCAGTACTGGACTAGCGGGGGCGAACACCGGGGAGCTGTTTTTT. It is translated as CASSTGLAGANTGELFF.

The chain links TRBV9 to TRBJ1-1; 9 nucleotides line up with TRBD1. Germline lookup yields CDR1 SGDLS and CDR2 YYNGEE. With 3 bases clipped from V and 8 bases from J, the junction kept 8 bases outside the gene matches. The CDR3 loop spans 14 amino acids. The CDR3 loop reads CASSASGQGGEAFF. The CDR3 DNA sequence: TGTGCCAGCAGCGCGTCGGGACAGGGAGGGGAAGCTTTCTTT.

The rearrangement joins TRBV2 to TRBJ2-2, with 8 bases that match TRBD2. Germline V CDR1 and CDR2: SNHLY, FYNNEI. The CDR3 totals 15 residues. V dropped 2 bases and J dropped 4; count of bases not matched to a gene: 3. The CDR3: CASSEPGGSTGELFF. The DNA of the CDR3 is TGTGCCAGCAGTGAACCGGGGGGGAGCACCGGGGAGCTGTTTTTT.

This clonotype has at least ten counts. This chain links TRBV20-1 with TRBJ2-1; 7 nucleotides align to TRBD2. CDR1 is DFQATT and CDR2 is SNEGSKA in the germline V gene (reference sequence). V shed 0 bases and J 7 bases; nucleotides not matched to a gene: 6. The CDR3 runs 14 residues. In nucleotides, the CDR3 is TGCAGTGCTAGAGATGATCTAGCGGAGAATGAGCAGTTCTTC. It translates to CSARDDLAENEQFF.